This TCR beta chain was recovered during a study of shared T cell receptors in the human thymus. Losses at the gene ends were 0 bases for V and 10 bases for J; bases not matched to a gene: 4. Germline CDR1 SGHVS, CDR2 FNYEAQ. The CDR3 spans 14 residues. Assay: immunoSEQ multiplex PCR; the TCRdb copy retains only in-frame clones and omits some. The data hold approximately 760,000 clones, with 70% to 90% observed a single time. These sequences were also reported in another study, on human thymus T cells. That source notes: Resections were taken during corrective heart surgery, and the thymus tissue came from these.

The TCR originated in a girl less than two years old with a congenital heart defect. The V call is TRBV7-6, the J call TRBJ2-1, with 9 bases lining up with TRBD1. The source material was thymocytes. The CDR3 protein is CASSLAGQGKEQFF. DNA for the CDR3: TGTGCCAGCAGCTTAGCAGGACAGGGGAAGGAGCAGTTCTTC.